A selection of T cell receptor beta chains follows, all from one sample in a study of T cell responses to AZD1222 COVID-19 vaccine. TCRdb's copy holds only in-frame clones and misses some; the assay was immunoSEQ multiplex PCR. Of about 140,000 clones detected, about 91% appear once; the ten largest clones hold around 3.5%. This material consisted of peripheral blood, taken 28 days after the second AZD1222 dose. Source of these receptors: an adult who received the AZD1222 COVID-19 vaccine. Both conserved end residues are part of each CDR3. A D gene is named only where the DNA matches it firmly. The listing skips clone size in some rows; elsewhere it reads once, few, many or a size class.

-,TRBJ2-7,TRBV5-1,TRBD2,CASRPRAGGVSYEQYF,TGCGCCAGCAGACCGCGGGCGGGAGGTGTCTCCTACGAGCAGTACTTC
-,TRBJ2-3,TRBV25-1,-,CASSAAYGKIGDTQYF,TGTGCCAGCAGTGCGGCGTACGGAAAGATCGGGGATACGCAGTATTTT
-,TRBJ2-7,TRBV3-1/TRBV3-2,-,CASSQGRYEQYF,TGTGCCAGCAGCCAAGGGAGATACGAGCAGTACTTC
-,TRBJ1-2,TRBV24-1,-,CATSAPGQVYGYTF,TGTGCCACCAGTGCGCCGGGGCAGGTCTATGGCTACACCTTC
-,TRBJ1-2,TRBV14,-,CASSQMGVYGYTF,TGTGCCAGCAGCCAAATGGGCGTCTATGGCTACACCTTC
-,TRBJ1-5,TRBV15,-,CATSRDVSLKGNQPQHF,TGTGCCACCAGCAGAGATGTCTCTCTCAAGGGCAATCAGCCCCAGCATTTT
-,TRBJ2-1,TRBV29-1,-,CSVDKSRGASHQFF,TGCAGCGTTGATAAATCCCGGGGGGCAAGTCATCAGTTCTTC
once,TRBJ2-1,TRBV4-1,TRBD1,CASSLRTGGEANEQFF,TGCGCCAGCAGCCTCAGAACAGGGGGCGAGGCGAATGAGCAGTTCTTC
-,TRBJ1-2,TRBV20-1,-,CSASGAGSAFYTF,TGCAGTGCTAGTGGGGCGGGATCGGCTTTCTACACCTTC
-,TRBJ2-1,TRBV27,-,CASSAPGYEQFF,TGTGCCAGCAGTGCCCCTGGGTATGAGCAGTTCTTC
-,TRBJ2-3,TRBV7-3,-,CASSLTLTSDTQYF,TGTGCCAGCAGCTTAACGTTAACCTCGGATACGCAGTATTTT
-,TRBJ2-4,TRBV19,TRBD1,CATEDRGNQYF,TGTGCCACCGAAGACAGGGGTAATCAGTACTTC
-,TRBJ1-4,TRBV7-9,TRBD1,CASSHRTGGDEKLFF,TGTGCCAGCAGCCACCGGACAGGGGGGGATGAAAAACTGTTTTTT
-,TRBJ1-3,TRBV28,-,CASRQPQGRGGPGNTIYF,TGTGCCAGCAGACAGCCCCAAGGACGGGGAGGACCTGGAAACACCATATATTTT
-,TRBJ1-6,TRBV28,-,CAIVQAGAYNSPLHF,TGTGCCATAGTGCAGGCGGGGGCATATAATTCACCCCTCCACTTT
-,TRBJ1-2,TRBV27,TRBD1,CASSPDRGRLHGYTF,TGTGCCAGCAGTCCTGACAGGGGGCGCCTCCATGGCTACACCTTC
-,TRBJ1-2,TRBV12-3/TRBV12-4,-,CASSFQYGYTF,TGTGCCAGCAGTTTCCAGTATGGCTACACCTTC